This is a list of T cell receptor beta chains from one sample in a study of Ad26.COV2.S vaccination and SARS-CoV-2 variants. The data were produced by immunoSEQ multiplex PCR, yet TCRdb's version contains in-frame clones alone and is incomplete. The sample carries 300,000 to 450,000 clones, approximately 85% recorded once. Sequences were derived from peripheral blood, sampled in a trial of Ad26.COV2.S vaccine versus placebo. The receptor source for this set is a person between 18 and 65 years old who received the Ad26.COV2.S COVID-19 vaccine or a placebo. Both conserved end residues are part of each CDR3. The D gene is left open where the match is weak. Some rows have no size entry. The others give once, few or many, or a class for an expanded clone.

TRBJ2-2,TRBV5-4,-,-,CASSSGSSGELFF,TGTGCCAGCAGTTCGGGTAGTTCCGGGGAGCTGTTTTTT
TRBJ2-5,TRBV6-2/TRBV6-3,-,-,CASSLYQETQYF,TGTGCCAGCAGCCTGTACCAAGAGACCCAGTACTTC
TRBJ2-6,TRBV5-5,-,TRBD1,CASSLAPGQGSAGANVLTF,TGTGCCAGCAGCTTGGCCCCCGGACAGGGATCTGCTGGGGCCAACGTCCTGACTTTC
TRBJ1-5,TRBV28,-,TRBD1,CASSYPGQGDQPQHF,TGTGCCAGCAGTTACCCGGGACAGGGTGATCAGCCCCAGCATTTT
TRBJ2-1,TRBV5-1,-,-,CASSLPGANEQFF,TGCGCCAGCAGCTTGCCGGGGGCAAATGAGCAGTTCTTC
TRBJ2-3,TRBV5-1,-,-,CASSLAENTDTQYF,TGCGCCAGCAGCTTAGCGGAGAACACAGATACGCAGTATTTT
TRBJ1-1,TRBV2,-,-,CASSTKDGAGTEAFF,TGTGCCAGCAGTACCAAAGACGGGGCGGGCACTGAAGCTTTCTTT
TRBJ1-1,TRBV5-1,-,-,CASSSEGNTEAFF,TGCGCCAGCAGCTCAGAGGGGAACACTGAAGCTTTCTTT
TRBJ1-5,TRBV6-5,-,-,CASSYGAAYSNQPQHF,TGTGCCAGCAGTTACGGGGCAGCATATAGCAATCAGCCCCAGCATTTT
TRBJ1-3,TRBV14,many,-,CASSPRSGARAGNTIYF,TGTGCCAGCAGCCCAAGAAGTGGAGCCAGGGCTGGAAACACCATATATTTT
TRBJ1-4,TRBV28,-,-,CASSSPGYEKLFF,TGTGCCAGCAGTTCCCCCGGGTATGAAAAACTGTTTTTT
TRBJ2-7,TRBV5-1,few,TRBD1,CASSLALDRAVAYEQYF,TGCGCCAGCAGCTTGGCCCTAGACAGGGCCGTCGCCTACGAGCAGTACTTC
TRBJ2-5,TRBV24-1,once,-,CATSRRLLQIQETQYF,TGTGCCACCAGCAGACGGCTCCTACAAATACAAGAGACCCAGTACTTC
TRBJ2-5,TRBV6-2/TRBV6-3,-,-,CASSYRGSQETQYF,TGTGCCAGCAGTTACAGGGGATCCCAAGAGACCCAGTACTTC
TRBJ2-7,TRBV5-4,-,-,CASSFQGGYEQYF,TGTGCCAGCAGCTTTCAGGGGGGCTACGAGCAGTACTTC
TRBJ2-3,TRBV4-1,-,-,CASSQGKGTDTQYF,TGCGCCAGCAGCCAAGGGAAGGGGACAGATACGCAGTATTTT
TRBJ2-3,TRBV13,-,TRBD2,CASSSGGSGGALDTQYF,TGTGCCAGCAGCTCCGGAGGTAGCGGGGGGGCATTAGATACGCAGTATTTT
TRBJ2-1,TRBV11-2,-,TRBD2,CASSRLGLAGVTNEQFF,TGTGCCAGCAGCCGATTGGGACTAGCGGGAGTAACGAATGAGCAGTTCTTC
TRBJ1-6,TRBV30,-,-,CAWSQQGGFTPPLHF,TGTGCCTGGAGTCAGCAGGGAGGTTTTACTCCACCCCTCCACTTT
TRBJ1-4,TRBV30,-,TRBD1,CAWVGTGQPKNEKLFF,TGTGCCTGGGTCGGGACAGGGCAACCAAAGAATGAAAAACTGTTTTTT
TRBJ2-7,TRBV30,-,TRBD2,CAWSPSGRYEQYF,TGTGCCTGGAGTCCTAGCGGTCGCTACGAGCAGTACTTC
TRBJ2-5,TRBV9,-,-,CASGNLGGPMETQYF,TGTGCCAGCGGCAACCTCGGGGGTCCGATGGAGACCCAGTACTTC
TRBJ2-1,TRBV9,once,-,CASSYRDRKSEQFF,TGTGCCAGCAGTTATAGGGACCGAAAGAGTGAGCAGTTCTTC
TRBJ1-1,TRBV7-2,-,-,CASSLRGLNTEAFF,TGTGCCAGCAGCTTAAGAGGCCTGAACACTGAAGCTTTCTTT
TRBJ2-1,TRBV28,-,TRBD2,CASSSTGRTSGRYYNEQFF,TGTGCCAGCAGTTCGACAGGGCGGACTAGCGGGAGATACTACAATGAGCAGTTCTTC
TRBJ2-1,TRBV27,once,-,CASSLYPSYNEQFF,TGTGCCAGCAGTTTATATCCATCTTACAATGAGCAGTTCTTC
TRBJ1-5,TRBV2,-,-,CASSGGQWVNQPQHF,TGTGCCAGCAGCGGTGGACAGTGGGTCAATCAGCCCCAGCATTTT
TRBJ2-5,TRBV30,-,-,CAWSAYQETQYF,TGTGCCTGGAGCGCGTACCAAGAGACCCAGTACTTC
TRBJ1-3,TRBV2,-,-,CASRGASGNTIYF,TGTGCCAGCAGGGGAGCCTCTGGAAACACCATATATTTT
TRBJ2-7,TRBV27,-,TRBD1,CASTMAGTGRFYEQYF,TGTGCCAGCACTATGGCCGGGACAGGACGATTCTACGAGCAGTACTTC
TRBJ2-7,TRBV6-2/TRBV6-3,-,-,CASSLQREFFRKGSEQYF,TGTGCCAGCAGTTTACAGAGGGAATTTTTTCGCAAGGGGTCCGAGCAGTACTTC
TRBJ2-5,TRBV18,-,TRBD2,CASSPLAGGTVETQYF,TGTGCCAGCTCACCTTTAGCGGGGGGAACCGTGGAGACCCAGTACTTC
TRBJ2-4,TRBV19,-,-,CASSQTEAKNIQYF,TGTGCCAGTAGTCAGACGGAAGCCAAAAACATTCAGTACTTC
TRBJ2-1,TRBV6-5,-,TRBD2,CASSLLAGANEQFF,TGTGCCAGCTCCCTCCTAGCGGGAGCCAATGAGCAGTTCTTC
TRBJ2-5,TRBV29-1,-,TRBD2,CSVPPPSGSIRETQYF,TGCAGCGTTCCTCCCCCTAGCGGGAGCATCAGGGAGACCCAGTACTTC
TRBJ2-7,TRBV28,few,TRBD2,CASSLMGLGIYEQYF,TGTGCCAGCAGTTTGATGGGACTAGGGATTTACGAGCAGTACTTC